Shown below are 5 T cell receptor beta chains from a single sample sequenced in a study of T-cell reconstitution after alpha-beta-depleted transplantation in children. Researchers prepared the TCRbeta library using unique molecular identifiers, the study reports. A single record per CDR3 protein comes from TCRdb applying MiXCR to the PCR reads. Here the sample spans around 600,000 distinct CDR3 sequences, about 15% being singletons. The source was PBMCs from the stem cell graft donor, collected from the stem cell graft. The receptors come from a human donor who donated a stem cell graft to a child with acute myeloid leukemia.

The V call is TRBV4-2, the J call TRBJ2-2; possibly TRBD2 for D (5 bases). CDR1 is LGHNA, CDR2 YNFKEQ, per germline. CDR3 length: 15 residues. V lost 5 bases and J 1 base, leaving 11 bases between the germline ends. In DNA form, the CDR3 reads TGTGCCAGCAGCGCAAGACGGGGGAACACCGGGGAGCTGTTTTTT. It codes for CASSARRGNTGELFF.

This clonotype was recorded only once. This may come from a read error, since a much larger clone is one base off. V and J are TRBV5-5 and TRBJ1-5; tentatively, D is TRBD1 (6 bases). Per the germline V gene, CDR1 is SGHKS and CDR2 is YYEKEE (reference sequence). There are 15 residues in the CDR3. V was shortened by 4 bases and J by 6 bases, with 17 bases between the two germline ends. The CDR3 nucleotides read TGTGCCAGCAGCCCCTTTGACAGGACCGGTCAGCCCCAGCATTTT. Its translation is CASSPFDRTGQPQHF.

On this clonotype: This may be a read error, as it is one base from a much larger clone. Since the CDR3 does not end with the conserved phenylalanine or tryptophan, this likely comes from a read error. This rearrangement joins TRBV29-1 to TRBJ1-1; perhaps TRBD1 as D (5 bases). CDR3 length: 13 residues. Per germline, CDR1 SQVTM and CDR2 ANQGSEA. V lost 7 bases, J lost 0 bases, and 12 bases lay in between. This CDR3 is CSALRGVNTEAFS. The CDR3, as DNA: TGCAGCGCCCTCCGGGGGGTGAACACTGAAGCTTTCTCT.

In nucleotides, the CDR3 is TGTGCCAGCAGTGAATTTGGGGCCATGGCTCAAGAGACCCAGTACTTC. Translation gives CASSEFGAMAQETQYF. The V and J genes are TRBV6-1 and TRBJ2-5; possibly TRBD1 for D (5 bases). V gave up 2 bases and J gave up 2 bases, with 15 bases separating them. CDR1 MNHNS and CDR2 SASEGT come from the germline V gene. The CDR3 totals 16 residues.

This clonotype was observed many times. The chain employs TRBV20-1 and TRBJ2-5; 9 nucleotides align to TRBD2. CDR1 and CDR2 from the germline V gene are DFQATT and SNEGSKA (reference sequence). The junction had 9 bases not matched to a gene; V was cut back by 4 bases and J by 3 bases. This CDR3 is built from 15 residues. Written as DNA, the CDR3 is TGCAGTGCTATTTACCTAGCGGGGCTAGAAGAGACCCAGTACTTC. Protein product: CSAIYLAGLEETQYF.